The 9 T cell receptor beta chains presented below share a single source sample, sequenced in a study of blood T cell repertoires in COVID-19. Sequenced by immunoSEQ multiplex PCR; TCRdb stores in-frame clones only, minus some. The sample includes more than 110,000 clones, less than 85% seen only once; the top ten take 8% to 10%. The sequenced sample consisted of peripheral blood. Receptors were obtained from a woman of 80 years or more in a cohort sampled during active or convalescent COVID-19.

Only a few counts were recorded for this clone. The V and J genes are TRBV2 and TRBJ2-7; D possibly corresponds to TRBD1 (5 bases). Trimming removed 3 bases at V and 3 bases at J, with 9 bases between. The germline V gene encodes CDR1 SNHLY and CDR2 FYNNEI. CDR3 length: 13 residues. CDR3 coding DNA: TGTGCCAGCAGTGACAGACAGAGCTACGAGCAGTACTTC. This translates into CASSDRQSYEQYF.

As for this clone: The same CDR3 also results from other DNA sequences found in this sample. The J gene is TRBJ1-5, the V gene TRBV3-1 (or the pseudogene TRBV3-2), with D possibly being TRBD1 (5 bases). The V gene's germline CDR1 is LGHDT and CDR2 YNNKEL (reference sequence). The CDR3 has 15 amino acids. V was trimmed by 1 base and J by 4 bases, leaving 11 bases between them. CDR3: CASSQGGGGNQPQHF. CDR3 DNA: TGTGCCAGCAGCCAAGGGGGGGGAGGGAATCAGCCCCAGCATTTT.

V gene TRBV11-2 combines with J gene TRBJ2-1, with D maybe TRBD1 (5 bases). V lost 0 bases to trimming and J lost 6 bases, with 9 bases between them. There are 14 residues in the CDR3. Germline V gene data show CDR1 as SGHAT and CDR2 as FQNNGV. The CDR3 DNA is TGTGCCAGCAGCTTAGACAGGGTTGGCAATGAGCAGTTCTTC. This encodes CASSLDRVGNEQFF.

This clone occurred once. J is TRBJ1-6 and V is TRBV15, with 7 nucleotides matching TRBD1. Germline V gene sequence: CDR1 LNHNV, CDR2 YYDKDF (reference sequence). This CDR3 has 17 amino acids. The J segment lost 4 bases and the V segment lost 0 bases, leaving 6 bases of the junction unmatched. CDR3 DNA sequence: TGTGCCACCAGCAGAGATTTGTTGGACAGGTATAATTCACCCCTCCACTTT. This encodes CATSRDLLDRYNSPLHF.

The chain employs TRBV5-1 and TRBJ2-7; 8 bases map to TRBD2. Germline CDR1 is SGHRS and CDR2 is YFSETQ. This CDR3 is 14 amino acids long. J was trimmed by 0 bases and V by 1 base; bases with no gene match: 0. The CDR3 sequence: CASSLLAGSYEQYF. CDR3 DNA: TGCGCCAGCAGCTTGCTAGCGGGCTCCTACGAGCAGTACTTC.

The rearrangement uses TRBV15 and TRBJ2-5; TRBD1 matches 9 bases. Germline CDR1 and CDR2: LNHNV and YYDKDF (reference sequence). The trim removed 1 base at V and 5 bases at J, leaving 5 bases unmatched. CDR3 length equals 15 residues. CDR3 region: CATSRGTGVGETQYF. Here the CDR3 DNA reads TGTGCCACCAGCAGAGGGACAGGGGTTGGGGAGACCCAGTACTTC.

The J gene is TRBJ2-1, the V gene TRBV21-1; the table names TRBD1, a call not compared with the DNA. TRBV21-1 is noted as a pseudogene. This CDR3 is 14 amino acids long. The CDR3 reads CASSHRGRYNEQFF. The DNA of the CDR3 is TGTGCCAGCAGCCACAGGGGTAGATACAATGAGCAGTTCTTC.

The chain is built from TRBV7-2 and TRBJ2-2, with D possibly TRBD2 on 5 matching bases. V gave up 2 bases and J gave up 4 bases, with 5 bases separating them. In germline, CDR1 is SGHTA, CDR2 FQGNSA. There are 13 residues in the CDR3. CDR3 protein: CASSLSGTGELFF. Here the CDR3 DNA reads TGTGCCAGCAGCTTAAGCGGCACCGGGGAGCTGTTTTTT.

This clone was picked up many times. This chain connects TRBV29-1 to TRBJ2-7; 8 nucleotides align to TRBD1. The CDR3 contains 11 residues. Germline CDR1 SQVTM, CDR2 ANQGSEA. With 5 bases clipped from V and 3 bases from J, the junction kept 0 bases outside the gene matches. CDR3 in DNA: TGCAGCGTTACAGGGGGCTACGAGCAGTACTTC. Translated, it gives CSVTGGYEQYF.